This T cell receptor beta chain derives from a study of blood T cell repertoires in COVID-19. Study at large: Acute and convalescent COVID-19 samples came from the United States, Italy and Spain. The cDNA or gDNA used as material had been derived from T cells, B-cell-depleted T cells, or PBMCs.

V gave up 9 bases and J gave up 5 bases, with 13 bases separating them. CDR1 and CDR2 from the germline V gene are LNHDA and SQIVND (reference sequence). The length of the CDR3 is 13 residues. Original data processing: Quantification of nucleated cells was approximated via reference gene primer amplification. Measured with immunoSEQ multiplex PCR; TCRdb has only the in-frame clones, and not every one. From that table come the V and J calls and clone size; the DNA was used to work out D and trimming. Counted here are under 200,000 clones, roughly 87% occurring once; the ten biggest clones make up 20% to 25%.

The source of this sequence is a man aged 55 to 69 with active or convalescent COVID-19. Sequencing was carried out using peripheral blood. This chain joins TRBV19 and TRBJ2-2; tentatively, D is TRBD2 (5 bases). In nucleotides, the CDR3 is TGTGCCAGCCTACCCGGGAAAACCGGGGAGCTGTTTTTT. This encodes CASLPGKTGELFF. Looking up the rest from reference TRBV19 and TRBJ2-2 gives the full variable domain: DGGITQSPKYLFRKEGQNVTLSCEQNLNHDAMYWYRQDPGQGLRLIYYSQIVNDFQKGDIAEGYSVSREKKESFPLTVTSAQKNPTAFYLCASLPGKTGELFFGEGSRLTVL.